The entry below describes one T cell receptor (beta chain). Its target is unknown. Clones were sequenced by immunoSEQ multiplex PCR, and TCRdb holds only the in-frame ones, with some missing. This sample carries around 62,000 clones, approximately 91% of them seen once, and the ten largest clones take 4% to 5%. The V gene lost 3 bases and the J gene lost 1 base, with 6 bases spanning the gap. CDR1 is MGHDK, CDR2 SYGVNS, per germline. CDR3 length: 13 amino acids. These data originate in a study of chemoradiotherapy in HPV16-positive cancers. Regarding the study as a whole: For HPV16-positive patients, expanding HPV-responsive T cells associated with longer recurrence-free survival.

This clonotype originated in a human donor with HPV-associated anogenital cancer. The V gene is TRBV25-1, the J gene TRBJ1-1; the D is unclear. The source was blood, collected from a patient who underwent chemoradiotherapy. The CDR3 protein is CASSEGANTEAFF. CDR3 sequence (DNA): TGTGCCAGCAGTGAGGGAGCGAACACTGAAGCTTTCTTT.